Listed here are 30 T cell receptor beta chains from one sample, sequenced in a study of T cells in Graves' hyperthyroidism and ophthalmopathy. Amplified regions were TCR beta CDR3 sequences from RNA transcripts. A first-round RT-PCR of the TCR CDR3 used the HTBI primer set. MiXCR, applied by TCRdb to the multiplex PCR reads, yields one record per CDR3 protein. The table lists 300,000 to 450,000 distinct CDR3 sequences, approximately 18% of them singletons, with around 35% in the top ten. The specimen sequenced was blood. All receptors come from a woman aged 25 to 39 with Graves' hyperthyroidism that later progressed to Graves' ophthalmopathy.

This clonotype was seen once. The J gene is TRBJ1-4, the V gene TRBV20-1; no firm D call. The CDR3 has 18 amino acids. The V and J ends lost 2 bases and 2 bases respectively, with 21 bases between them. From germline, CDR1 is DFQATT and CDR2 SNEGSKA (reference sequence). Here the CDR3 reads CSARPYTDSGGTNEKLFF. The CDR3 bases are TGCAGTGCTAGACCCTACACTGACTCTGGAGGGACTAATGAAAAACTGTTTTTT.

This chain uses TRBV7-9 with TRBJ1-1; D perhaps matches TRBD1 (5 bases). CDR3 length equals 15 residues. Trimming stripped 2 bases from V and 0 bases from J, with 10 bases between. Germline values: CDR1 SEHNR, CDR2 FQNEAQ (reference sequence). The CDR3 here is CASSLIGHVNTEAFF. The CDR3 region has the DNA TGTGCCAGCAGCTTAATCGGACACGTGAACACTGAAGCTTTCTTT.

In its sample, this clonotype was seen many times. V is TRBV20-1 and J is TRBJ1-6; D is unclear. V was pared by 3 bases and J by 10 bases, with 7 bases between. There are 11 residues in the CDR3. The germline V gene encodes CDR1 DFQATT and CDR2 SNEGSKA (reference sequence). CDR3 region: CSARGGSPLHF. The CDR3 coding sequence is TGCAGTGCTAGGGGCGGGTCACCCCTCCACTTT.

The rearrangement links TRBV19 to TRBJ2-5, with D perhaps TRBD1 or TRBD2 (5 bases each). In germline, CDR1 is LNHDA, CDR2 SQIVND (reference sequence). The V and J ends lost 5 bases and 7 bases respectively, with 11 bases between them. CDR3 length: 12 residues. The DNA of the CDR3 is TGTGCCAGTAGTTGGTGGGACGGGACCCAGTACTTC. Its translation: CASSWWDGTQYF.

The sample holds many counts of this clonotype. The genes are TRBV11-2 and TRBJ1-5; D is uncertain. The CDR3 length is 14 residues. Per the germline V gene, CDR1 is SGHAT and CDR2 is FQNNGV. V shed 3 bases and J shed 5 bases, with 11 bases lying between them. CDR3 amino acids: CASSFGDGDQPQHF. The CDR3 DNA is TGTGCCAGCAGCTTCGGAGACGGCGATCAGCCCCAGCATTTT.

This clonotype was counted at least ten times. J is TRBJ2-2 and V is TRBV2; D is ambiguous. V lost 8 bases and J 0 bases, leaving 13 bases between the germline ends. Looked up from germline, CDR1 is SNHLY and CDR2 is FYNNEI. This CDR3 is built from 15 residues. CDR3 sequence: CASGPGRANTGELFF. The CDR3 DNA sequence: TGTGCCAGCGGGCCCGGACGGGCGAACACCGGGGAGCTGTTTTTT.

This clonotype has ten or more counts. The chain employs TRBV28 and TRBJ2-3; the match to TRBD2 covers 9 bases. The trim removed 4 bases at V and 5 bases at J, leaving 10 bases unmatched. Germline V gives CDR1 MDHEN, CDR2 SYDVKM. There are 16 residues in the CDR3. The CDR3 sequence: CASSYPQRGAQDTQYF. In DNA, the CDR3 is TGTGCCAGCAGTTACCCCCAGCGGGGGGCCCAAGATACGCAGTATTTT.

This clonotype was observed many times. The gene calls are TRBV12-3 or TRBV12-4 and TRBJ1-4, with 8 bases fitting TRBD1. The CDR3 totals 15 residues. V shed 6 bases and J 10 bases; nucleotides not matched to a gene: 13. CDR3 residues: CASRKTGTGEVKLFF. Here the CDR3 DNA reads TGTGCCAGCAGAAAAACCGGGACAGGCGAGGTAAAACTGTTTTTT.

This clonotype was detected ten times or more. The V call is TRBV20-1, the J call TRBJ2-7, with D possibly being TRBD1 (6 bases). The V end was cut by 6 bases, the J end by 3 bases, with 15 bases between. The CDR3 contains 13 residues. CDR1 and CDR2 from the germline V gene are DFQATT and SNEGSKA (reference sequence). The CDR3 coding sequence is TGCAGTGCCCCGACAGGAGCATTCTACGAGCAGTACTTC. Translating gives CSAPTGAFYEQYF.

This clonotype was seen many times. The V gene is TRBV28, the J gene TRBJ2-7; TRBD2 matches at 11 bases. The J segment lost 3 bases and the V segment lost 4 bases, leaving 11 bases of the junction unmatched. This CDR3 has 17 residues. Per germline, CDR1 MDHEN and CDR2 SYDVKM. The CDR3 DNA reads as TGTGCCAGCAGTTACCCCTCGACTAGCGGGAACTTCTACGAGCAGTACTTC. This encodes CASSYPSTSGNFYEQYF.

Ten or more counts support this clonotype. The CDR3 sequence: CASKGRSYSTDTQYF. The CDR3 nucleotides are TGTGCCAGTAAGGGCAGGAGTTACAGCACAGATACGCAGTATTTT. The chain recombines TRBV19 with TRBJ2-3; D is uncertain. Trimming stripped 7 bases from V and 0 bases from J, with 14 bases between. The CDR3 runs to 15 residues. Per germline, CDR1 LNHDA and CDR2 SQIVND (reference sequence).

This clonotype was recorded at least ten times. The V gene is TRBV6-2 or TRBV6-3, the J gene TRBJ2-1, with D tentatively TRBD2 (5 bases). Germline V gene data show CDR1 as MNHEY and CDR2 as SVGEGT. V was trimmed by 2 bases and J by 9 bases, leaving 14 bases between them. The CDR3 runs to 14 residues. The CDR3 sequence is CASSYPPSKVEQFF. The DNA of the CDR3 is TGTGCCAGCAGTTACCCACCTAGCAAGGTTGAGCAGTTCTTC.

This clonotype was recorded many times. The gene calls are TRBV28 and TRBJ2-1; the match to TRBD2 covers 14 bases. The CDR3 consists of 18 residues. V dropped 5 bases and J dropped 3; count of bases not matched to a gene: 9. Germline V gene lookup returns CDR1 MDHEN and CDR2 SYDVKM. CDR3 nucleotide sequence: TGTGCCAGCAGTGGGACTAGCGGGGGAGTTTTCCGCTACAATGAGCAGTTCTTC. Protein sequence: CASSGTSGGVFRYNEQFF.

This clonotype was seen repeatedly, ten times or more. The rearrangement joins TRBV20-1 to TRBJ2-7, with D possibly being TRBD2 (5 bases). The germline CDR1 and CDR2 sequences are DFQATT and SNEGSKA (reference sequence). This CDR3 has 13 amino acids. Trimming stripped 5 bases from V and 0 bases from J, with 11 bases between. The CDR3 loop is CSAAGSSSYEQYF. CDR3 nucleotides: TGCAGTGCTGCGGGCTCGAGCTCCTACGAGCAGTACTTC.

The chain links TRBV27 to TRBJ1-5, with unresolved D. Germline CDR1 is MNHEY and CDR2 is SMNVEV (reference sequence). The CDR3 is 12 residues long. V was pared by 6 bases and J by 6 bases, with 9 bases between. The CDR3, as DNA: TGTGCCAGCAGGGAAGGAGGTCAGCCCCAGCATTTT. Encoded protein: CASREGGQPQHF.

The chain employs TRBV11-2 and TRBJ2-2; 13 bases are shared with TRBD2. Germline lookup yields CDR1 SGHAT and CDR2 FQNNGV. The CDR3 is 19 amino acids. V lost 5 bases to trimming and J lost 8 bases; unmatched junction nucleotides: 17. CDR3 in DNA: TGTGCCAGCAGCCCCCTCCGTACCACTAGCGGGAGGGCCAGGGGGGAGCTGTTTTTT. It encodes CASSPLRTTSGRARGELFF.

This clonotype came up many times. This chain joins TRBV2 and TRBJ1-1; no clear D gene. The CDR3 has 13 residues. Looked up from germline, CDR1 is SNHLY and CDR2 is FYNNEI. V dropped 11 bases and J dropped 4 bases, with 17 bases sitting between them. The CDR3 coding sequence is TGTGCCTCCCTTCCCCGGTTGGTCACTGAAGCTTTCTTT. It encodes CASLPRLVTEAFF.

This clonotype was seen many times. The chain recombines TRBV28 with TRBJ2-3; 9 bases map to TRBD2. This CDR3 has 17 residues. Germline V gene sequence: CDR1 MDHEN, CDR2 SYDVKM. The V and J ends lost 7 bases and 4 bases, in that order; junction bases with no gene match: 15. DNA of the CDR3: TGTGCCAGCAATAGATTTTTAGCGGGAGTTAAGCCAGATACGCAGTATTTT. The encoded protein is CASNRFLAGVKPDTQYF.

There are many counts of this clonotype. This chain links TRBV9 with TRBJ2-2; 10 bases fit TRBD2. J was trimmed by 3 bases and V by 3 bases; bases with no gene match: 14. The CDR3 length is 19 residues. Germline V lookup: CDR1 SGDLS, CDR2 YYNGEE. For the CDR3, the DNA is TGTGCCAGCAGCGGACCAGCGGGGGTAGCGGGAGGTCACACCGGGGAGCTGTTTTTT. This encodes CASSGPAGVAGGHTGELFF.

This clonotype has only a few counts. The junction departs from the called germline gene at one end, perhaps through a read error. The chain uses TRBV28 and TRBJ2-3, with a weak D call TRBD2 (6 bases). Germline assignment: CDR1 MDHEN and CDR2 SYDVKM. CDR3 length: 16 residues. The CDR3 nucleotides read TGTGCCAGCAGTGGGGGGAGCGGTCGGTGGGAGGATACGCGGTATTTT. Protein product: CASSGGSGRWEDTRYF.

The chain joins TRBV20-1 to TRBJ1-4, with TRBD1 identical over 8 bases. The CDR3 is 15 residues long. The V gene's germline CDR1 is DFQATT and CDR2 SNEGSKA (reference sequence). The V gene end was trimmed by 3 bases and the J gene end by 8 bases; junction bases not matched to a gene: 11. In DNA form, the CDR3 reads TGCAGTGCTAGTTTTTTTGGACAGGGTTTAGAAAAACTGTTTTTT. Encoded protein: CSASFFGQGLEKLFF.

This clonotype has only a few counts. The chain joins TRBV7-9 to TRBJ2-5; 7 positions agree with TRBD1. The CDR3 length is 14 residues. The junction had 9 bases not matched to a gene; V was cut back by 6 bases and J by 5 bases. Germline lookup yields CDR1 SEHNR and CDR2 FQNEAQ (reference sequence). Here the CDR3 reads CASSMRGLGETQYF. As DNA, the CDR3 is TGTGCCAGCAGTATGAGGGGGCTCGGTGAGACCCAGTACTTC.

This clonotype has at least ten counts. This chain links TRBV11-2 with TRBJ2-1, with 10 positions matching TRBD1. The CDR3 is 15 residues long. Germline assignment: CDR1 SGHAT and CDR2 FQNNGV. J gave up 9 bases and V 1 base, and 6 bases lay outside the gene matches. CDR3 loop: CASSLVGQGTAEQFF. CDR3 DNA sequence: TGTGCCAGCAGCTTAGTGGGACAGGGGACGGCTGAGCAGTTCTTC.

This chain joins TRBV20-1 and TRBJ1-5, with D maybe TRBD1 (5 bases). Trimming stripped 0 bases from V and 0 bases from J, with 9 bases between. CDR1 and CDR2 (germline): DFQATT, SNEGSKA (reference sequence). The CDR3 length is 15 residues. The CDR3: CSARDEGFSNQPQHF. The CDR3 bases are TGCAGTGCTAGAGACGAGGGGTTTAGCAATCAGCCCCAGCATTTT.

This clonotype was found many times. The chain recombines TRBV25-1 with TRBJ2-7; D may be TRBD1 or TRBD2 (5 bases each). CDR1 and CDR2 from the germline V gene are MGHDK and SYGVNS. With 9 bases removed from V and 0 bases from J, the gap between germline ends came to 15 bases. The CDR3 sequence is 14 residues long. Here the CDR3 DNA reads TGTGCCAGTTCCGGGACGCCAAGCTCCTACGAGCAGTACTTC. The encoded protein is CASSGTPSSYEQYF.

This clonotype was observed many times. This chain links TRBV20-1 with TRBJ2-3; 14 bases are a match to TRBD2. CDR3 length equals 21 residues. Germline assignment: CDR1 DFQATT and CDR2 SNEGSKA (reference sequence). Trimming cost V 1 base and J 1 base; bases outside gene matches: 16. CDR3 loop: CSARGILGTSGRVIGTDTQYF. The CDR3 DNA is TGCAGTGCTAGAGGAATCTTGGGGACTAGCGGGAGAGTCATTGGCACAGATACGCAGTATTTT.

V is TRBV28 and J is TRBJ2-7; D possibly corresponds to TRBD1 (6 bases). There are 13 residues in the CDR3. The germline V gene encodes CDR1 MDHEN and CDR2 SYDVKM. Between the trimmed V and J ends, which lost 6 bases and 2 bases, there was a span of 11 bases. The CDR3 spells CASSTTGPYEQYF. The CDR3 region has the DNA TGTGCCAGCAGCACGACAGGTCCCTACGAGCAGTACTTC. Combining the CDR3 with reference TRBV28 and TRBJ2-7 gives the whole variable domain DVKVTQSSRYLVKRTGEKVFLECVQDMDHENMFWYRQDPGLGLRLIYFSYDVKMKEKGDIPEGYSVSREKKERFSLILESASTNQTSMYLCASSTTGPYEQYFGPGTRLTVT.

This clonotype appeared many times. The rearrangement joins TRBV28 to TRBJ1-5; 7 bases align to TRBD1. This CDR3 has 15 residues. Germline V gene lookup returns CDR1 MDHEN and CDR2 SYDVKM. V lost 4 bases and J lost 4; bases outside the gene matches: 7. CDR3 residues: CASSSGTEGNQPQHF. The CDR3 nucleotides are TGTGCCAGCAGTTCCGGGACAGAAGGGAATCAGCCCCAGCATTTT.

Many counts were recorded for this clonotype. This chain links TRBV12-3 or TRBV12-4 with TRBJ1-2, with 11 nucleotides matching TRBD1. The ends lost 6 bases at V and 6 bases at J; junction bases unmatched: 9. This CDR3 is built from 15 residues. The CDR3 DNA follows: TGTGCCAGCAGAGACGGACAGGGGGCGAGGGATGGCTACACCTTC. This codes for CASRDGQGARDGYTF.

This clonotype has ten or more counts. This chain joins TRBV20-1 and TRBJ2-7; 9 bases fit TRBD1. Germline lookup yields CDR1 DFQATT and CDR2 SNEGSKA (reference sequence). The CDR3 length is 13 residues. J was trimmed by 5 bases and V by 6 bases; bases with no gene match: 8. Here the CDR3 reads CSAMDRGRHEQYF. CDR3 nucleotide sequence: TGCAGTGCCATGGACAGGGGTAGGCACGAGCAGTACTTC.